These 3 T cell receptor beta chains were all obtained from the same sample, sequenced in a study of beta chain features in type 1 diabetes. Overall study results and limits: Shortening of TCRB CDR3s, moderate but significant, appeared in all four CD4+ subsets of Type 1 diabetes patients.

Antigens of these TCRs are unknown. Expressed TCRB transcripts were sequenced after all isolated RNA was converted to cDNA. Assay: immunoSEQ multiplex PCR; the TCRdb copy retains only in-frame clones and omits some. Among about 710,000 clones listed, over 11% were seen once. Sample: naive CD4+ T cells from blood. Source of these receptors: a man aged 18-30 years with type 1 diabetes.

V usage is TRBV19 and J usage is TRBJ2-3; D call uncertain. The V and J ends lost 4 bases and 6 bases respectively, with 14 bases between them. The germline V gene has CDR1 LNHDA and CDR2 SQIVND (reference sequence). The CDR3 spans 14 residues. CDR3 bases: TGTGCCAGTAGTACCCGCGGACCCATCGATACGCAGTATTTT. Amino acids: CASSTRGPIDTQYF.

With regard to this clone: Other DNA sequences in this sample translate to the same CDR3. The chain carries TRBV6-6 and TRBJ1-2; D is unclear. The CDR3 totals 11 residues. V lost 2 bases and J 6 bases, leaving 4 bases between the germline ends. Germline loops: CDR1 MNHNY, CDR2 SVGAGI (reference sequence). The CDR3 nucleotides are TGTGCCAGCAGTTACGGGGATGGCTACACCTTC. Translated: CASSYGDGYTF.

The CDR3 region has the DNA TGTGCCAGCAGTCAATCGACTAGCGGCAAACTAGAGCAGTTCTTC. This codes for CASSQSTSGKLEQFF. The chain employs TRBV2 and TRBJ2-1; TRBD2 agrees at 9 bases. V lost 5 bases and J lost 10; bases outside the gene matches: 12. CDR1 is SNHLY, CDR2 FYNNEI, per germline. The CDR3 totals 15 residues.